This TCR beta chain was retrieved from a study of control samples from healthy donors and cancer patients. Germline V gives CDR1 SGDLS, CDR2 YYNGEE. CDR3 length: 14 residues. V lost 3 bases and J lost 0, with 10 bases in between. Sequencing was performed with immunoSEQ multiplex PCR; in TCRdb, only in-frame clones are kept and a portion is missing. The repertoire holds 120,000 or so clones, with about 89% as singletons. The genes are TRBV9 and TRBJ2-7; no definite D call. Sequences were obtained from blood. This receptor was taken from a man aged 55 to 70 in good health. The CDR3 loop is CASSGDWSSYEQYF. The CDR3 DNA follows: TGTGCCAGCAGCGGAGACTGGTCCTCCTACGAGCAGTACTTC.